This T cell receptor beta chain was sequenced in a study of T cells after somatic rescue of genetic block. This CDR3 has 15 amino acids. CDR1 and CDR2 from the germline V gene are MNHEY and SVGAGI. Deletions cut 2 bases from V and 1 base from J, with 11 bases between. Some clones are missing from TCRdb's copy, which holds only in-frame ones; the method was immunoSEQ multiplex PCR. The sample lists over 9,000 clones; 78% were seen once. The sequenced sample was peripheral blood mononuclear cells (PBMCs). J is TRBJ1-1 and V is TRBV6-5, with D possibly TRBD1 on 6 matching bases. The receptor comes from a boy aged 10-17 years. Here the CDR3 reads CASSYAGTTNTEAFF. The CDR3 region has the DNA TGTGCCAGCAGTTACGCCGGGACAACGAACACTGAAGCTTTCTTT.